The source of this T cell receptor beta chain is a study of T cell responses to AZD1222 COVID-19 vaccine. Study-wide results and limits: Mostly white British, mostly female donors; authors suggested clonal diversity may be underestimated. Just a handful of AZD1222 recipients were seropositive at baseline. Targeting of unmutated variant regions was reportedly seen in nearly half of spike-specific TCRs.

In the case of this clone: Its antigen is currently unknown.

Produced via immunoSEQ multiplex PCR; TCRdb's table is partial and in-frame only. Seen here are over 120,000 clones, roughly 84% observed once, and the top ten hold around 5.1%. This CDR3 is 15 amino acids long. CDR1 is SGHVS and CDR2 is FQNEAQ in the germline V gene. J gave up 5 bases and V 4 bases, and 4 bases lay outside the gene matches. The starting material was peripheral blood, obtained 28 days after the second AZD1222 dose. The TCR originated in an adult who received the AZD1222 COVID-19 vaccine. The chain links TRBV7-8 to TRBJ2-1; 11 bases map to TRBD1. CDR3 protein: CASSSPGQGDNEQFF. The CDR3, as DNA: TGTGCCAGCAGCTCCCCGGGACAGGGGGACAATGAGCAGTTCTTC.